A single sample gave rise to the 29 T cell receptor beta chains below, sequenced in a study of T cells in Graves' hyperthyroidism and ophthalmopathy (dated by TCRdb to about 2019). Libraries were constructed by multiplex PCR. The sequencer was an Illumina HiSeq 2000. Amplification of TCR beta CDR3 regions was carried out from RNA transcripts. For the first round of RT-PCR on the TCR CDR3, the HTBI primer set was used together with the Qiagen OneStep RT-PCR kit. TCRdb reanalyzed the raw reads on its own, using fastp at Q25 for trimming and MiXCR for clone calling, and kept in-frame beta chains. Each CDR3 protein appears once, grouped with its most common genes and DNA. The sample yields approximately 360,000 distinct CDR3 sequences; more than 15% were counted once. In total, the top ten clones hold around a quarter of the sample. Sequences were obtained from blood. Receptors were obtained from a woman aged 18 to 35 with Graves' hyperthyroidism that later progressed to Graves' ophthalmopathy.

The J gene is TRBJ1-2, the V gene TRBV5-1, with D possibly matching TRBD1 (6 bases). Trimming took off 0 bases at V and 7 bases at J, with 13 bases between the two ends. CDR1 and CDR2 (germline): SGHRS, YFSETQ. This CDR3 is built from 14 residues. CDR3 protein: CASSLAGDPGGYTF. The CDR3 coding sequence is TGCGCCAGCAGCTTGGCAGGGGACCCAGGTGGCTACACCTTC.

The rearrangement joins TRBV19 to TRBJ2-1, with 8 bases matching TRBD2. Germline-derived CDR1 and CDR2 are LNHDA and SQIVND (reference sequence). This CDR3 region has 12 residues. Trimming removed 5 bases from V and 10 bases from J; junction bases left unmatched: 4. Here the CDR3 reads CASSATSVEQFF. Here the CDR3 DNA reads TGTGCCAGTAGTGCGACTAGCGTCGAGCAGTTCTTC.

This clonotype was seen at least ten times. The V and J genes are TRBV7-9 and TRBJ1-1; TRBD1 might be the D (6 bases). Looked up from germline, CDR1 is SEHNR and CDR2 is FQNEAQ (reference sequence). Trimming removed 2 bases from V and 11 bases from J, with 12 bases in between. The CDR3 length is 12 residues. Here the CDR3 reads CASSLPGARAFF. CDR3 sequence (DNA): TGTGCCAGCAGCTTACCGGGGGCCCGGGCTTTCTTT.

This clonotype has just a few counts. This rearrangement joins TRBV20-1 to TRBJ2-5; possible D gene TRBD1, 5 bases. Trimming removed 3 bases at V and 1 base at J, with 6 bases between. The germline gives CDR1 DFQATT, CDR2 SNEGSKA (reference sequence). The CDR3 covers 12 residues. The CDR3 DNA reads TGCAGTGCTAGCAGGGTCCAAGAGACCCAGTACTTC. Translation: CSASRVQETQYF.

In this sample, this clonotype turned up many times. The chain joins TRBV30 to TRBJ2-5; D is undetermined. V shed 4 bases and J shed 2 bases, with 5 bases lying between them. CDR1 GTSNPN and CDR2 SVGIG come from the germline V gene (reference sequence). This CDR3 spans 11 amino acids. CDR3 coding DNA: TGTGCCTGGAATACACAAGAGACCCAGTACTTC. It encodes CAWNTQETQYF.

This clonotype was seen a handful of times. V is TRBV25-1 and J is TRBJ1-1, with D possibly TRBD1 on 6 matching bases. Germline CDR1 MGHDK, CDR2 SYGVNS. The CDR3 runs 12 residues. Trimming cost V 11 bases and J 8 bases, with 18 bases left between them. The CDR3, as DNA: TGTGCCCGTCTGGGGGGGGCGACCGAAGCTTTCTTT. Amino acids: CARLGGATEAFF.

This clonotype was picked up many times. This chain uses TRBV10-3 with TRBJ2-1; tentative D call: TRBD2 (5 bases). The germline V gene encodes CDR1 ENHRY and CDR2 SYGVKD. The CDR3 contains 12 residues. Trimming stripped 3 bases from V and 9 bases from J, with 9 bases between. The CDR3 region is CAISDRRSEQFF. The CDR3 nucleotides read TGTGCCATCAGTGACAGGAGGTCTGAGCAGTTCTTC.

This clonotype has a count of ten or more. V gene TRBV20-1 combines with J gene TRBJ2-3; 10 bases map to TRBD2. Germline-derived CDR1 and CDR2 are DFQATT and SNEGSKA (reference sequence). This CDR3 region has 15 residues. The CDR3 spells CRGVSSGRITDTQYF. In DNA form, the CDR3 reads TGCAGGGGGGTTTCTAGCGGGAGAATCACAGATACGCAGTATTTT.

This clonotype was observed a single time. V is TRBV20-1 and J is TRBJ1-2; 7 nucleotides line up with TRBD1. This CDR3 is built from 12 residues. CDR1 is DFQATT and CDR2 is SNEGSKA in the germline V gene (reference sequence). DNA for the CDR3: TGCAGGCCCGAGGGGGCATCTCGGAGCTACACCTTC. Amino acids: CRPEGASRSYTF.

Concerning this clonotype itself: A read error may explain this, as a much larger clone is one base away. The gene calls are TRBV27 and TRBJ2-3; D call uncertain. CDR3 size: 14 residues. Germline-derived CDR1 and CDR2 are MNHEY and SMNVEV (reference sequence). The CDR3 sequence: CASRLSQSTDTQYF. The CDR3 region has the DNA TGTGCCAGCAGGTTATCACAGAGCACAGATACGCAGTATTTT.

The table lists this clonotype with many counts. This chain joins TRBV6-5 and TRBJ2-7; 8 positions agree with TRBD2. Trimming at V came to 0 bases and at J to 0 bases, leaving 10 bases not matched to a gene. The CDR3 length is 18 residues. Germline V CDR1 and CDR2: MNHEY, SVGAGI. CDR3 amino acids: CASSYSPAGETSSYEQYF. The CDR3 DNA follows: TGTGCCAGCAGTTACTCGCCAGCGGGAGAGACGAGCTCCTACGAGCAGTACTTC.

This clonotype has at least ten counts. The chain recombines TRBV6-5 with TRBJ2-3, with 7 nucleotides matching TRBD2. The CDR3 runs 16 residues. The V and J ends lost 0 bases and 7 bases, in that order; junction bases with no gene match: 10. CDR1 MNHEY and CDR2 SVGAGI come from the germline V gene. In DNA form, the CDR3 reads TGTGCCAGCAGTTACTCGTTGTCTAGCGGAAGAAATACGCAGTATTTT. This encodes CASSYSLSSGRNTQYF.

The sample holds a few counts of this clonotype. The J gene is TRBJ2-1, the V gene TRBV6-2 or TRBV6-3; tentatively, D is TRBD2 (6 bases). This CDR3 spans 18 amino acids. Germline CDR1 reads MNHEY; CDR2 reads SVGEGT. Trimming left V 0 bases short and J 1 base short, with 16 bases between. The DNA of the CDR3 is TGTGCCAGCAGTTACTCCGGACTACCGGGCGGGTCCTACAATGAGCAGTTCTTC. Amino acid sequence: CASSYSGLPGGSYNEQFF.

This clonotype was seen a few times. The junction differs from germline at one of its ends, possibly a read error. CDR3 in amino acids: CASRQDRDTEAFF. The CDR3 nucleotides read TGCGCCAGCAGGCAAGACAGGGACACTGAAGCTTTCTTT. The chain recombines TRBV4-1 with TRBJ1-1, with 7 bases aligning to TRBD1. The CDR3 is made up of 13 amino acids. CDR1 and CDR2 (germline): MGHRA, YSYEKL.

The table lists this clonotype with a few counts. This chain links TRBV11-3 with TRBJ2-1; D ambiguous. V was pared by 2 bases and J by 4 bases, with 6 bases between. The germline CDR1 and CDR2 sequences are SGHNT and YENEEA. The CDR3 loop spans 13 amino acids. CDR3 residues: CASSLPGYNEQFF. CDR3 nucleotides: TGTGCCAGCAGCTTACCAGGTTACAATGAGCAGTTCTTC.

This clonotype was detected many times. J is TRBJ2-1 and V is TRBV29-1, with 9 positions matching TRBD2. The CDR3 spans 13 residues. V lost 8 bases to trimming and J lost 6 bases; unmatched junction nucleotides: 8. CDR1 is SQVTM, CDR2 ANQGSEA, per germline. This chain's CDR3 is CSSSGTPSNEQFF. The CDR3 bases are TGCAGCTCTAGCGGGACCCCGAGCAATGAGCAGTTCTTC.

The rearrangement uses TRBV10-3 and TRBJ2-3, with TRBD2 as a possible D gene (6 bases). Deletions cut 5 bases from V and 1 base from J, with 10 bases between. CDR3 length: 14 residues. CDR1 and CDR2 (germline): ENHRY, SYGVKD. The CDR3 DNA reads TGTGCCATCAGTTCTAGCGTACGCACAGATACGCAGTATTTT. Protein product: CAISSSVRTDTQYF.

Worth noting for this clonotype: This may be a read error: a much more frequent sequence differs by one nucleotide. This chain joins TRBV3-1 and TRBJ1-2; D is undetermined. Germline V lookup: CDR1 LGHDT, CDR2 YNNKEL (reference sequence). CDR3 length equals 12 residues. V was shortened by 1 base and J by 8 bases, with 8 bases between the two germline ends. The CDR3 is CASSQARSGYTF. CDR3 bases: TGTGCCAGCAGCCAAGCCAGATCGGGCTACACCTTC.

The CDR3 nucleotides read TGTGCCAGCAGTTACACCGGGGGGAGAACAGATACGCAGTATTTT. Protein: CASSYTGGRTDTQYF. The chain has TRBV7-9 and TRBJ2-3; 7 bases match TRBD2. Germline V lookup: CDR1 SEHNR, CDR2 FQNEAQ (reference sequence). This CDR3 contains 15 residues. Trimming at V came to 6 bases and at J to 3 bases, leaving 9 bases not matched to a gene.

This clonotype was observed a few times. The rearrangement uses TRBV5-1 and TRBJ2-3; no reliable D call. The CDR3 sequence is 15 residues long. In germline, CDR1 is SGHRS, CDR2 YFSETQ. The V end lost 4 bases, the J end lost 2 bases, and 14 bases lay between the germline ends. The CDR3 loop is CASSDGPITTDTQYF. CDR3 nucleotide sequence: TGCGCCAGCAGCGATGGTCCTATAACCACAGATACGCAGTATTTT.

V is TRBV19 and J is TRBJ2-6, with D possibly TRBD2 on 6 matching bases. The germline V and J ends were trimmed by 8 bases and 2 bases, with 10 bases remaining between them. The CDR3 covers 14 residues. Germline CDR1 is LNHDA and CDR2 is SQIVND (reference sequence). The CDR3 nucleotides read TGTGCCAGTCGTCCGGGGGCTGGGGCCAACGTCCTGACTTTC. This translates into CASRPGAGANVLTF.

This clonotype showed up just a few times. The V gene is TRBV6-5, the J gene TRBJ2-1; 11 bases agree with TRBD2. Germline V gene lookup returns CDR1 MNHEY and CDR2 SVGAGI. The CDR3 is 17 amino acids. V shed 2 bases, J shed 7 bases, and the junction held 10 bases outside the gene matches. The CDR3 DNA reads TGTGCCAGCAGTTACGTCCGACTAGCGGGAAATTGGAATGAGCAGTTCTTC. Protein: CASSYVRLAGNWNEQFF.

This clonotype was counted many times. This chain uses TRBV30 with TRBJ2-1; weak D call: TRBD1 (5 bases). The CDR3 contains 17 residues. Deletions cut 0 bases from V and 0 bases from J, with 15 bases between. From germline, CDR1 is GTSNPN and CDR2 SVGIG (reference sequence). In DNA, the CDR3 is TGTGCCTGGAGTGTACAATCTTACAGGAGCTCCTACAATGAGCAGTTCTTC. Its protein product is CAWSVQSYRSSYNEQFF.

This clonotype was seen many times. This chain uses TRBV7-2 with TRBJ1-5, with TRBD1 identical over 8 bases. Trimming cost V 4 bases and J 0 bases; bases outside gene matches: 17. This CDR3 contains 20 residues. Looked up from germline, CDR1 is SGHTA and CDR2 is FQGNSA. Written as DNA, the CDR3 is TGTGCCAGCAGCTATTGTGCCGGGACAGGTCCTAAGTATAGCAATCAGCCCCAGCATTTT. As protein: CASSYCAGTGPKYSNQPQHF.

Comment on this clonotype: A much larger clone is a single base away; this may be a read error. The chain employs TRBV6-1 and TRBJ2-7; D not resolved. V was shortened by 2 bases and J by 4 bases, with 6 bases between the two germline ends. The CDR3 extends over 12 amino acids. From germline, CDR1 is MNHNS and CDR2 SASEGT. The CDR3 coding sequence is TGTGCCAGCAGTGAACGGGCTTACGAGCAGTACTTC. Translating gives CASSERAYEQYF.

This clonotype was counted at least ten times. The chain joins TRBV10-3 to TRBJ2-1; a possible D gene is TRBD1 (6 bases). CDR3 length: 15 residues. Deletions cut 2 bases from V and 9 bases from J, with 17 bases between. Germline CDR1 and CDR2: ENHRY and SYGVKD. DNA for the CDR3: TGTGCCATCAGTGAGACTACAGGGATGGGAGCTGAGCAGTTCTTC. This encodes CAISETTGMGAEQFF.

The chain combines TRBV7-3 with TRBJ2-1; 7 bases agree with TRBD1. CDR1 and CDR2 (germline): SGHTA, FQGTGA. The CDR3 extends over 15 amino acids. The J segment lost 1 base and the V segment lost 4 bases, leaving 4 bases of the junction unmatched. The CDR3 spells CASSSQGRSYNEQFF. For the CDR3, the DNA is TGTGCCAGCAGCTCACAGGGGCGGTCCTACAATGAGCAGTTCTTC.

This clonotype has a handful of counts. V gene TRBV20-1 combines with J gene TRBJ1-5, with D possibly being TRBD1 (6 bases). This CDR3 contains 15 residues. The V and J ends lost 4 bases and 6 bases respectively, with 19 bases between them. The V gene's germline CDR1 is DFQATT and CDR2 SNEGSKA (reference sequence). This CDR3 reads CSATLGLQGSQPQHF. The CDR3 bases are TGCAGTGCTACTTTAGGTCTTCAGGGGAGTCAGCCCCAGCATTTT.

The DNA of the CDR3 is TGCGCCAGCAGCCAAATCACCTCAGGGTTCTATGGCTACACCTTC. The encoded protein is CASSQITSGFYGYTF. V is TRBV4-1 and J is TRBJ1-2; a weak D match, TRBD1 (5 bases). Trimming removed 2 bases at V and 4 bases at J, with 14 bases between. The CDR3 contains 15 residues. Germline-derived CDR1 and CDR2 are MGHRA and YSYEKL.